The clone carrying this T cell receptor beta chain is a singleton in its sample. This entry comes from a study of T cell changes during pregnancy in multiple sclerosis. Some clones are missing from TCRdb's copy, which holds only in-frame ones; the method was immunoSEQ multiplex PCR. The data hold just under 65,000 clones, with approximately 96% observed a single time. In germline, CDR1 is MDHEN, CDR2 SYDVKM. This CDR3 contains 17 residues. Trimming pared 6 bases from V and 1 base from J, leaving 21 bases between. The source material was CD8+ T cells from peripheral blood mononuclear cells, sampled after pregnancy. The receptor comes from a female donor with multiple sclerosis, enrolled in a pregnancy study. The V call is TRBV28, the J call TRBJ1-1, with a weak D call TRBD1 (6 bases). The CDR3 coding sequence is TGTGCCAGCAGAGGACAGTTACTCTTGGAGAGGAACACTGAAGCTTTCTTT. Translated, it gives CASRGQLLLERNTEAFF.